The entry below describes one T cell receptor (beta chain). Its antigen is still unknown. No per-base quality is available; no much larger clone lies one base away. TCRbeta CDR3 regions were amplified from genomic DNA using the immunoSEQ Assay, a bias-controlled multiplex PCR. Concerning the study's data processing: Nucleated cell counts per sample were estimated from amplification of reference gene primers within the assay. To quantify the absolute abundance of each unique TCRbeta CDR3 rearrangement, sequence reads were collapsed and filtered. Productive Simpson clonality was computed per sample as the square root of Simpson's diversity index over productive rearrangements. Sourced from immuneACCESS, this table was stored by TCRdb with only in-frame sequences that have V and J called. A share of the clones is absent; for the studies checked, an unresolved V gene accounts for under half, and the remainder has no known explanation. The V and J calls and clone size come from that table; D and trimming were worked out from the DNA. In all, the sample holds under 300,000 clones, and approximately 86% of those were seen once. The top ten hold approximately 7.2% of the sample.

The sample originates from a study of blood T cell repertoires in COVID-19 (dated by TCRdb to the early 2020s). In the study overall: Samples from collaborators originated in the United States, Italy and Spain and spanned both the acute and convalescent phases of COVID-19. The dataset comprised deeply sampled blood TCRbeta repertoires from subjects exposed to, actively infected with, or recovered from COVID-19. The repertoires were released in a freely available public database meant as a resource for research on the immune response to SARS-CoV-2. The prospective study material was composed of cDNA or gDNA derived from T cells, B-cell-depleted T cells, or PBMCs. Samples were obtained from the ongoing ImmuneRACE study (first 160 participants) and from roughly 1,300 subjects provided by 6 global collaborators. HLA class I and class II types, where available, came from metadata supplied by the sample provider rather than from assay-based typing. Nearly every sample came with metadata listing a de-identified subject ID, COVID-19 status, age in years and sex.

What the authors observed across the whole study: The amount of clinical and demographic metadata varied by source and participant and was provided uncurated.

V loses 0 bases at its end and J loses 2 bases; junction bases beyond the gene matches: 5. CDR1 and CDR2 (SGHVS, FQNEAQ) derive from the germline V gene. CDR3 length: 16 amino acids, cysteine to phenylalanine. The retained sequence is limited to the CDR3, 48 bases, with the frame set at the first base. Collaborating institutions collected whole blood in K2EDTA tubes following their own protocols. Collaborator samples were shipped for TCRbeta analysis as frozen whole blood, isolated PBMCs, or DNA extracted from either sample type. The chain uses TRBV7-8 and TRBJ2-7, with 9 bases matching TRBD1. What was sequenced was peripheral blood. This clonotype was obtained from a woman in her 70s with active or convalescent COVID-19. The CDR3 protein: CASSLAITGGTYEQYF. Read as DNA, the sequence is TGTGCCAGCAGCTTAGCTATAACAGGGGGCACCTACGAGCAGTACTTC.